The T cell receptor (beta chain) under discussion was sequenced for a study of cytotoxic CD8 clonotypes in ibrutinib-treated CLL. CDR1 and CDR2 (germline): LGHNT, FRNRAP. V shed 6 bases, J shed 2 bases, and the junction held 5 bases outside the gene matches. The CDR3 loop spans 14 amino acids. Findings and limits, study-wide: Clonality increased at ibrutinib response and stayed stable in sustained remission. At progression, however, it fell back toward baseline. Pretreatment clonality was elevated relative to age-matched healthy donors and paralleled circulating CD8+ T-cell counts.

Investigators sought sequencing depths of between 1 in 200,000 and 1 in 1 million T cells. Assay used: immunoSEQ multiplex PCR; TCRdb lists only in-frame clones, some missing. The profile shows roughly 53,000 clones, 50% to 70% of them singletons. Notes on this clone: Its matching antigen is unknown.

Here the sequenced sample was PBMCs, taken at disease progression, from a patient treated with ibrutinib. The receptor was isolated from a human donor with chronic lymphocytic leukemia. The chain combines TRBV12-5 with TRBJ2-7; the match to TRBD1 covers 9 bases. For the CDR3, the DNA is TGTGCTAGTGGGGTGAGGGACAGGGCCTACGAGCAGTACTTC. It codes for CASGVRDRAYEQYF. Based on the CDR3 plus reference TRBV12-5 and TRBJ2-7, the full variable domain is DARVTQTPRHKVTEMGQEVTMRCQPILGHNTVFWYRQTMMQGLELLAYFRNRAPLDDSGMPKDRFSAEMPDATLATLKIQPSEPRDSAVYFCASGVRDRAYEQYFGPGTRLTVT.